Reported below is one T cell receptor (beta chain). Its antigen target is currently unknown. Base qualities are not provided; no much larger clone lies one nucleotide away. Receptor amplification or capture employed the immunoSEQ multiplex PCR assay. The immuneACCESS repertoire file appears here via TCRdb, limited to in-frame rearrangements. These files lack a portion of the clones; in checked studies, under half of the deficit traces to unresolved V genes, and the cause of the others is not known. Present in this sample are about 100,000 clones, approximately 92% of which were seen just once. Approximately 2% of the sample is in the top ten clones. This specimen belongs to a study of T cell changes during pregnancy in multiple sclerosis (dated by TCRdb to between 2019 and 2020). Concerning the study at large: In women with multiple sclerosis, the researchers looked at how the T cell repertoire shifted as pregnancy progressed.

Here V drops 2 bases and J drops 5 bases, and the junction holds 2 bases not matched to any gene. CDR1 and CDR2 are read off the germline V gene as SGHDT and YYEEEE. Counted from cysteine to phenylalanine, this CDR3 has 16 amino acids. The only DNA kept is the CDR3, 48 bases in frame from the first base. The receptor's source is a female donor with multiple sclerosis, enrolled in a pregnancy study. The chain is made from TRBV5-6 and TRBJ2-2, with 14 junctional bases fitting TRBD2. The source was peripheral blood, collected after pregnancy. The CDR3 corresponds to CASSLGLAGGTGELFF. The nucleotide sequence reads TGTGCCAGCAGCTTAGGACTAGCGGGGGGTACCGGGGAGCTGTTTTTT.